The 11 T cell receptor beta chains given below trace back to one sample, sequenced in a study of technical replicates of blood from several donors. Assay: immunoSEQ multiplex PCR; the TCRdb copy retains only in-frame clones and omits some. This repertoire shows tens of thousands of clones, about 90% found once; its top ten account for about 0.38%. Input material: T cells isolated from PBMCs. The receptors stem from a human donor in good health. Some clones in this sample may be carry-over from other donors' samples.

This clone was found once. V and J are TRBV5-1 and TRBJ2-1; 9 bases fit TRBD1. This CDR3 region has 15 residues. The ends lost 0 bases at V and 3 bases at J; junction bases unmatched: 1. Looked up from germline, CDR1 is SGHRS and CDR2 is YFSETQ. The CDR3 reads CASSLGTGVYNEQFF. CDR3 bases: TGCGCCAGCAGCTTGGGGACAGGGGTCTACAATGAGCAGTTCTTC.

The gene calls are TRBV19 and TRBJ2-2; D is unresolved. The germline gives CDR1 LNHDA, CDR2 SQIVND (reference sequence). The V end lost 7 bases, the J end lost 5 bases, and 17 bases lay between the germline ends. This CDR3 has 15 residues. CDR3 residues: CASTVRSAQTGELFF. For the CDR3, the DNA is TGTGCCAGTACAGTTCGGAGTGCCCAAACCGGGGAGCTGTTTTTT.

The chain joins TRBV15 to TRBJ1-4; 10 bases align to TRBD1. Per the germline V gene, CDR1 is LNHNV and CDR2 is YYDKDF (reference sequence). Losses at the gene ends were 4 bases for V and 8 bases for J; bases not matched to a gene: 4. The CDR3 sequence is 14 residues long. The CDR3 DNA is TGTGCCACCAGCATGACAGGGGGCGCGGAAAAACTGTTTTTT. This encodes CATSMTGGAEKLFF.

The chain links TRBV5-4 to TRBJ2-7; tentative D call: TRBD1 (6 bases). Trimming left V 2 bases short and J 5 bases short, with 11 bases between. The germline CDR1 and CDR2 sequences are SGHNT and YYREEE (reference sequence). There are 13 residues in the CDR3. The CDR3 spells CASSLQGSDEQYF. CDR3 in DNA: TGTGCCAGCAGCTTACAGGGAAGCGACGAGCAGTACTTC.

The chain has TRBV7-8 and TRBJ1-5; D ambiguous. Trimming shortened V by 2 bases and J by 1 base, and 9 bases separated the two germline ends. Germline CDR1 is SGHVS and CDR2 is FQNEAQ. The CDR3 runs to 15 residues. CDR3 DNA: TGTGCCAGCAGCTTATGGGCAGGCAGCAATCAGCCCCAGCATTTT. Translation: CASSLWAGSNQPQHF.

The chain uses TRBV19 and TRBJ1-4; no reliable D call. V dropped 7 bases and J dropped 0 bases, with 12 bases sitting between them. The CDR3 extends over 15 amino acids. The germline gives CDR1 LNHDA, CDR2 SQIVND (reference sequence). CDR3 DNA sequence: TGTGCCAGTAACTACATCCATGCAACTAATGAAAAACTGTTTTTT. It translates to CASNYIHATNEKLFF.

V gene TRBV4-3 combines with J gene TRBJ1-3; TRBD1 might be the D (6 bases). The CDR3 runs 15 residues. Trimming took off 2 bases at V and 1 base at J, with 9 bases between the two ends. Germline V gene sequence: CDR1 LGHNA, CDR2 YSLEER. The chain's CDR3 is CASSQTGFSGNTIYF. For the CDR3, the DNA is TGCGCCAGCAGCCAAACAGGGTTTTCTGGAAACACCATATATTTT.

The chain couples TRBV9 to TRBJ2-5, with D maybe TRBD2 (6 bases). V dropped 7 bases and J dropped 5 bases, with 21 bases sitting between them. Germline-derived CDR1 and CDR2 are SGDLS and YYNGEE. This CDR3 is built from 15 residues. The CDR3: CASGDGGRGLETQYF. CDR3 coding DNA: TGTGCCAGCGGCGACGGGGGTCGGGGCCTGGAGACCCAGTACTTC.

This chain joins TRBV27 and TRBJ2-1; 12 nucleotides line up with TRBD2. Trimming removed 3 bases from V and 5 bases from J; junction bases left unmatched: 8. The germline V gene encodes CDR1 MNHEY and CDR2 SMNVEV (reference sequence). This CDR3 spans 17 amino acids. The CDR3: CASSLSSGRAANNEQFF. The CDR3 nucleotides are TGTGCCAGCAGTTTGTCTAGCGGGAGGGCTGCAAACAATGAGCAGTTCTTC.

The chain recombines TRBV6-5 with TRBJ2-7; D remains ambiguous. The CDR3 is made up of 12 amino acids. Trimming took 2 bases from V and 3 from J, leaving 5 bases between them. The germline CDR1 and CDR2 sequences are MNHEY and SVGAGI. CDR3 amino acids: CASSYPGYEQYF. Here the CDR3 DNA reads TGTGCCAGCAGTTACCCCGGCTACGAGCAGTACTTC.

This clone was counted a single time. The chain joins TRBV5-1 to TRBJ2-2; tentatively, D is TRBD2 (5 bases). This CDR3 comprises 16 residues. In germline, CDR1 is SGHRS, CDR2 YFSETQ. V dropped 3 bases and J dropped 5 bases, with 17 bases sitting between them. The CDR3 loop reads CASSSLGGPPTGELFF. DNA of the CDR3: TGCGCCAGCAGCTCGCTAGGCGGGCCCCCTACCGGGGAGCTGTTTTTT.